Below, 18 T cell receptor beta chains from the same sample are listed, as sequenced in a study of T cells expressing NK-cell markers. TCRdb reprocessed the 5' RACE reads and reports one entry per CDR3 protein, with no DNA. This repertoire includes 400,000 to 450,000 distinct CDR3 sequences. The sample taken for sequencing was blood T cells: a sorted CD56 or NKG2C T cell subset, CD4+ or CD8+ T cells, or bulk PBMC T cells (not recorded which). The receptor source for this set is a woman aged 18 to 75 in good health.

This chain connects TRBV25-1 to TRBJ2-1; TCRdb gives TRBD2 as the D gene, but with no DNA this cannot be confirmed. The CDR3 contains 17 residues. Germline CDR1 MGHDK, CDR2 SYGVNS. The CDR3 sequence: CASSDARLAGPGGEQFF.

The chain is built from TRBV7-2 and TRBJ2-5; TCRdb indicates TRBD2, and absent DNA this call remains unverified. CDR1 is SGHTA, CDR2 FQGNSA, per germline. The length of the CDR3 is 16 residues. The CDR3 reads CASSSGLAGSQETQYF. Supplemented by reference TRBV7-2 and TRBJ2-5, the full variable domain reads GAGVSQSPSNKVTEKGKDVELRCDPISGHTALYWYRQSLGQGLEFLIYFQGNSAPDKSGLPSDRFSAERTGGSVSTLTIQRTQQEDSAVYLCASSSGLAGSQETQYFGPGTRLLVL.

CDR3 in amino acids: CASSQYTGLEAFF. The gene calls are TRBV7-8 and TRBJ1-1; without DNA, the TCRdb call of TRBD1 cannot be checked. The CDR3 has 13 residues. Germline V gene lookup returns CDR1 SGHVS and CDR2 FQNEAQ.

The chain recombines TRBV7-2 with TRBJ1-1; TCRdb lists TRBD1, though no DNA is available to test this call. There are 12 residues in the CDR3. Germline-derived CDR1 and CDR2 are SGHTA and FQGNSA. CDR3 amino acids: CACFGAATEAFF. The entire variable domain, with the rest obtained from reference TRBV7-2 and TRBJ1-1, is as follows: GAGVSQSPSNKVTEKGKDVELRCDPISGHTALYWYRQSLGQGLEFLIYFQGNSAPDKSGLPSDRFSAERTGGSVSTLTIQRTQQEDSAVYLCACFGAATEAFFGQGTRLTVV.

V is TRBV24-1 and J is TRBJ2-2; the TRBD1 assignment by TCRdb is unverifiable without DNA. Germline V gene sequence: CDR1 KGHDR, CDR2 SFDVKD. This CDR3 has 17 amino acids. CDR3 loop: CATSRGTGDMNTGELFF.

Here the CDR3 reads CASSYPRRRETQYF. This rearrangement joins TRBV6-2 or TRBV6-3 to TRBJ2-5. In germline, CDR1 is MNHEY, CDR2 SVGEGT. The CDR3 has 14 residues.

The V and J genes are TRBV2 and TRBJ1-5; TCRdb's assignment of TRBD1 cannot be checked, as there is no DNA. The CDR3 sequence is 18 residues long. Germline CDR1 reads SNHLY; CDR2 reads FYNNEI. CDR3 amino acids: CASSGGQGRTWGNQPQHF. Full variable domain (missing parts from reference TRBV2 and TRBJ1-5): EPEVTQTPSHQVTQMGQEVILRCVPISNHLYFYWYRQILGQKVEFLVSFYNNEISEKSEIFDDQFSVERPDGSNFTLKIRSTKLEDSAMYFCASSGGQGRTWGNQPQHFGDGTRLSIL.

This chain joins TRBV6-1 and TRBJ1-5. Per germline, CDR1 MNHNS and CDR2 SASEGT. CDR3 length: 14 residues. CDR3 region: CASRVLQSNQPQHF.

The J gene is TRBJ1-6, the V gene TRBV5-1; the D call from TCRdb, TRBD1, cannot be confirmed without DNA. Germline loops: CDR1 SGHRS, CDR2 YFSETQ. CDR3 length equals 17 residues. The CDR3 here is CASSPTHQLGGNSPLHF. The full variable domain, rest sourced from reference TRBV5-1 and TRBJ1-6, is KAGVTQTPRYLIKTRGQQVTLSCSPISGHRSVSWYQQTPGQGLQFLFEYFSETQRNKGNFPGRFSGRQFSNSRSEMNVSTLELGDSALYLCASSPTHQLGGNSPLHFGNGTRLTVT.

The chain couples TRBV20-1 to TRBJ2-4; TCRdb's assignment of TRBD2 cannot be checked, as there is no DNA. From germline, CDR1 is DFQATT and CDR2 SNEGSKA (reference sequence). This CDR3 spans 13 amino acids. The CDR3 loop is CSARDWRGNIQYF.

CDR3 sequence reads: CSARDPGGRDTQYF. This chain joins TRBV20-1 and TRBJ2-3; as DNA is missing, the TRBD1 call by TCRdb cannot be tested. The CDR3 length is 14 residues. Germline loops: CDR1 DFQATT, CDR2 SNEGSKA (reference sequence).

The chain carries TRBV6-1 and TRBJ2-5; TCRdb gives TRBD1 as the D gene, but with no DNA this cannot be confirmed. This CDR3 is 14 amino acids long. Germline CDR1 MNHNS, CDR2 SASEGT. CDR3 amino acids: CASRAGQLQETQYF.

The rearrangement joins TRBV14 to TRBJ2-5; with no DNA, the TCRdb D assignment of TRBD1 cannot be verified. The CDR3 loop spans 15 amino acids. Per the germline V gene, CDR1 is SGHDN and CDR2 is FVKESK. The CDR3 sequence: CASSQLGSAGKTQYF.

This chain connects TRBV7-2 to TRBJ2-7; TCRdb's assignment of TRBD2 cannot be checked, as there is no DNA. Germline CDR1 is SGHTA and CDR2 is FQGNSA. The CDR3 spans 15 residues. CDR3 loop: CASSFQSSLTYEQYF.

J is TRBJ2-7 and V is TRBV20-1. The CDR3 is 15 residues long. From germline, CDR1 is DFQATT and CDR2 SNEGSKA (reference sequence). CDR3: CSARSLAGAPREQYF.

The chain uses TRBV12-3 or TRBV12-4 and TRBJ1-1. CDR3 length equals 15 residues. CDR3 sequence: CASSLARQTNTEAFF.

The chain carries TRBV29-1 and TRBJ1-2. Germline lookup yields CDR1 SQVTM and CDR2 ANQGSEA. The CDR3 sequence is 13 residues long. This CDR3 reads CSVGEGQAYGYTF.

The chain recombines TRBV30 with TRBJ1-2; the TCRdb call, TRBD1, lacks DNA for checking. CDR1 is GTSNPN and CDR2 is SVGIG in the germline V gene (reference sequence). The CDR3 covers 12 residues. CDR3 sequence reads: CAWSGDRYGYTF.